A selection of T cell receptor beta chains follows, all from one sample in a study of T cells in tumors and immune-related adverse events. Here immunoSEQ multiplex PCR was the method, and the copy in TCRdb shows in-frame clones only, minus some. The repertoire consists of 10,000 or so clones, with about 90% occurring once and the leading ten covering 1.5%. Material: lymph node tissue, obtained from a patient treated with anti-PD-1 therapy. The receptor source for this set is a female donor with metastatic renal cell carcinoma. CDR3s include the opening cysteine and the closing phenylalanine or tryptophan. Each record gives: J gene, D gene, clone size, V gene, CDR3 protein, CDR3 DNA. D genes are given only for firm matches. The size of a clone is reported for some rows only, either as once, few or many, or as a class for expanded clones.

TRBJ1-2 - - TRBV19 CASSIAGVVYGYTF TGTGCCAGTAGTATCGCAGGGGTTGTGTATGGCTACACCTTC
TRBJ1-5 - - TRBV19 CASSIWGYQPQHF TGTGCCAGTAGTATCTGGGGCTATCAGCCCCAGCATTTT
TRBJ2-5 - - TRBV6-1 CASSERASILQETQYF TGTGCCAGCAGTGAAAGGGCATCTATTCTCCAAGAGACCCAGTACTTC
TRBJ1-2 - - TRBV6-1 CASSSQGSNYGYTF TGTGCCAGCAGTAGCCAGGGTTCAAACTATGGCTACACCTTC
TRBJ2-3 TRBD2 - TRBV9 CASSRLAQTDTQYF TGTGCCAGCAGTCGACTAGCCCAAACAGATACGCAGTATTTT
TRBJ1-6 TRBD1 - TRBV5-5 CASSLWAGQDSPLHF TGTGCCAGCAGCTTGTGGGCAGGACAGGATTCACCCCTCCACTTT
TRBJ2-7 TRBD1 - TRBV27 CASSAWTGQFIRGQYF TGTGCCAGCAGTGCCTGGACAGGGCAATTCATTCGAGGGCAGTACTTC
TRBJ2-6 - - TRBV11-2 CASSLRRGPGANVLTF TGTGCCAGCAGCTTAAGGCGAGGGCCTGGGGCCAACGTCCTGACTTTC
TRBJ2-1 TRBD2 - TRBV29-1 CSVPGTSGGETTTPSYNEQFF TGCAGCGTCCCCGGGACTAGCGGGGGGGAAACAACTACACCCTCCTACAATGAGCAGTTCTTC
TRBJ2-5 - few TRBV10-1 CASGMTGRGPETQYF TGCGCCAGCGGAATGACCGGACGGGGCCCAGAGACCCAGTACTTC
TRBJ1-4 - - TRBV2 CASLHPATNEKLFF TGTGCCAGCCTACATCCCGCAACTAATGAAAAACTGTTTTTT
TRBJ2-2 TRBD2 - TRBV11-3 CASSLDQGGSTAAGELFF TGTGCCAGCAGCTTAGATCAGGGCGGGAGTACGGCCGCCGGGGAGCTGTTTTTT
TRBJ1-1 TRBD1 - TRBV5-4 CASSEPTGQLTAFF TGTGCCAGCAGCGAGCCCACGGGACAGTTGACCGCTTTCTTT
TRBJ1-1 - - TRBV7-6 CASSSTPGRDRGAFF TGTGCCAGCAGCTCAACCCCCGGACGAGATAGGGGAGCTTTCTTT
TRBJ2-7 TRBD1 - TRBV10-3 CAISDRASSYEQYF TGTGCCATCAGCGACAGGGCGAGCTCCTACGAGCAGTACTTC
TRBJ2-2 - - TRBV7-7 CASSLEGPNTGELFF TGTGCTAGCAGCTTAGAAGGTCCGAACACCGGGGAGCTGTTTTTT
TRBJ1-6 - - TRBV29-1 CSVSLGLANSPLHF TGCAGCGTTTCCCTCGGCCTAGCAAATTCACCCCTCCACTTT
TRBJ2-1 TRBD2 - TRBV2 CASSGLAGGPMIF TGTGCCAGCAGTGGACTAGCGGGAGGGCCGATGATCTTC
TRBJ2-3 - - TRBV2 CASSERLGSDTQYF TGTGCCAGCAGTGAAAGGTTAGGGTCAGATACGCAGTATTTT
TRBJ1-2 TRBD1 - TRBV7-9 CASSLETGASLYGYTF TGTGCCAGCAGCTTAGAGACAGGGGCGTCCCTCTATGGCTACACCTTC
TRBJ2-5 - - TRBV6-6 CASSLPSAVKTQYF TGTGCCAGCAGCCTGCCTAGCGCAGTAAAGACCCAGTACTTC
TRBJ2-5 TRBD2 - TRBV5-1 CASSLGGLEGETQYF TGCGCCAGCAGTTTGGGGGGACTAGAGGGCGAGACCCAGTACTTC
TRBJ2-2 - - TRBV30 CAWSVVGLGELFF TGTGCCTGGAGTGTGGTGGGGTTGGGGGAGCTGTTTTTT
TRBJ2-4 - - TRBV27 CASSLLGPKNIQYF TGTGCCAGCAGTTTACTGGGACCGAAAAACATTCAGTACTTC
TRBJ2-7 TRBD2 - TRBV27 CASSSYSSGRAYEQYF TGTGCCAGCAGTTCGTATTCTAGCGGGAGGGCCTACGAGCAGTACTTC
TRBJ1-2 TRBD1 - TRBV7-9 CASSRPGQMDYGYTF TGTGCCAGCAGCAGACCGGGACAGATGGACTATGGCTACACCTTC
TRBJ1-4 TRBD1 few TRBV11-2 CASSIDWTGREKLFF TGTGCCAGCAGCATCGACTGGACAGGGCGGGAAAAACTGTTTTTT
TRBJ2-3 - - TRBV7-2 CASSPSTDTQYF TGTGCCAGCAGCCCATCCACAGATACGCAGTATTTT
TRBJ2-1 - - TRBV5-1 CASSKPTSPAEQFF TGCGCCAGCAGCAAACCGACCAGTCCTGCGGAGCAGTTCTTC
TRBJ1-5 - - TRBV27 CASKLTPGAQPQHF TGTGCCAGCAAACTAACCCCGGGGGCTCAGCCCCAGCATTTT